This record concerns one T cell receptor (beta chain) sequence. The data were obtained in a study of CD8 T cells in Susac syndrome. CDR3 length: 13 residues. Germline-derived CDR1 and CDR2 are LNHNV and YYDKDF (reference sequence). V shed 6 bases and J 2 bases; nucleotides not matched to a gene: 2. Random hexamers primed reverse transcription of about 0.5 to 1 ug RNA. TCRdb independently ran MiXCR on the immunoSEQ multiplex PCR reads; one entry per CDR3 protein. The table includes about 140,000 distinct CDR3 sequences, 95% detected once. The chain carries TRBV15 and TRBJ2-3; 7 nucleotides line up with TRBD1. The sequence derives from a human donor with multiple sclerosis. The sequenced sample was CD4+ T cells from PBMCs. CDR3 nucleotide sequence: TGTGCCACCAGGACAGGGAACACAGATACGCAGTATTTT. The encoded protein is CATRTGNTDTQYF.